The 5 T cell receptor beta chains below were found in one sample sequenced in a study of tumor and adjacent non-tumor tissue in lung cancer. No cell sorting was done before RNA was extracted from the tissue. A modified ARM-PCR protocol with three rounds of nested PCR amplified TCRbeta. Using its own MiXCR run on the multiplex PCR reads, TCRdb lists one record per CDR3 protein. Of some 71,000 distinct CDR3 sequences in the sample, over 55% were seen once. The sample was lung tumor tissue. Receptors were obtained from a woman aged 40 to 49 with non-small cell lung cancer.

This clonotype was seen at least ten times. This chain joins TRBV20-1 and TRBJ2-5; D is unclear. V gave up 0 bases and J gave up 7 bases, with 0 bases separating them. This CDR3 comprises 9 residues. Germline assignment: CDR1 DFQATT and CDR2 SNEGSKA (reference sequence). CDR3 in DNA: TGCAGTGCTAGAGAGACCCAGTACTTC. It codes for CSARETQYF.

About this clonotype itself: A read error may account for a junction end that differs from germline. V and J are TRBV28 and TRBJ1-6; 7 bases are shared with TRBD1. CDR1 and CDR2 (germline): MDHEN, SYDVKM. The CDR3 runs to 13 residues. In DNA, the CDR3 is TGTACCAGCAGTTTTGCCGGACAGGCCTCACTTCACTTT. Protein product: CTSSFAGQASLHF.

This clonotype was observed at least ten times. The genes are TRBV20-1 and TRBJ1-5; D is ambiguous. Germline V gene data show CDR1 as DFQATT and CDR2 as SNEGSKA (reference sequence). This CDR3 comprises 12 residues. V lost 5 bases and J lost 5, with 10 bases in between. In DNA, the CDR3 is TGCAGTGCTTTCCCCGGGGATCAGCCCCAGCATTTT. It yields the protein CSAFPGDQPQHF.

This clonotype occurred a few times. It may be a read error: a sequence one base away is much more abundant. The chain recombines TRBV20-1 with TRBJ1-5; D is unclear. Looked up from germline, CDR1 is DFQATT and CDR2 is SNEGSKA (reference sequence). The CDR3 contains 13 residues. V was cut by 5 bases and J by 4 bases, with 12 bases left in between. CDR3 amino acids: CSAWLDGNQPQHF. The CDR3 DNA reads as TGCAGTGCTTGGTTGGACGGAAATCAGCCCCAGCATTTT.

Of note for this clonotype: The conserved phenylalanine or tryptophan is not found at the CDR3 terminus, so this likely reflects a read error. This chain connects TRBV4-1 to TRBJ2-5; possibly TRBD1 or TRBD2 for D (5 bases each). Trimming removed 0 bases at V and 2 bases at J, with 22 bases between. CDR3 size: 19 residues. Germline assignment: CDR1 MGHRA and CDR2 YSYEKL. DNA for the CDR3: TGCGCCAGCAGCCAAGAGGCTGTGGGGCCAGCGGCGGTACAAGAGACCCAGTACTTA. As protein: CASSQEAVGPAAVQETQYL.